These 2 T cell receptor beta chains came from one sample sequenced in a study of graft-versus-host responses after intestinal transplantation. Method: immunoSEQ multiplex PCR; TCRdb's copy keeps in-frame clones and lacks some. The sample has about 70,000 clones; roughly 90% are singletons. Their specific antigens are unknown. This sample comprised unstimulated CD8+ T cells sorted from spleen or lymph node cells, obtained before transplant. All receptors come from a human donor who was the organ donor for an intestinal transplant.

This rearrangement joins TRBV4-3 to TRBJ2-6; D gene ambiguous. This CDR3 region has 15 residues. Germline V CDR1 and CDR2: LGHNA, YSLEER. V was cut by 2 bases and J by 1 base, with 6 bases left in between. Here the CDR3 reads CASSQSVSGANVLTF. Written as DNA, the CDR3 is TGCGCCAGCAGCCAATCGGTTTCTGGGGCCAACGTCCTGACTTTC.

This chain links TRBV7-8 with TRBJ2-5, with 7 nucleotides matching TRBD2. This CDR3 spans 14 amino acids. Unmatched junction bases numbered 5, after V lost 2 bases and J lost 5 bases. Germline CDR1 SGHVS, CDR2 FQNEAQ. In DNA form, the CDR3 reads TGTGCCAGCAGCTTATCAGTGGGAGGGGAGACCCAGTACTTC. Translation: CASSLSVGGETQYF.